The source of this T cell receptor beta chain is a study of technical replicates of blood from several donors. CDR3 size: 13 residues. CDR1 and CDR2 from the germline V gene are ENHRY and SYGVKD. V was trimmed by 8 bases and J by 1 base, leaving 10 bases between them. Here immunoSEQ multiplex PCR was the method, and the copy in TCRdb shows in-frame clones only, minus some. The sample consists of some 77,000 clones, about 86% of them appearing once. Sequences were obtained from PBMCs. The chain uses TRBV10-3 and TRBJ2-3; D not resolved. The clonotype comes from a human donor in good health. Some clones in this sample may be carry-over from other donors' samples. Here the CDR3 reads CAILFSRTDTQYF. CDR3 coding DNA: TGTGCCATCCTGTTTAGTCGCACAGATACGCAGTATTTT.